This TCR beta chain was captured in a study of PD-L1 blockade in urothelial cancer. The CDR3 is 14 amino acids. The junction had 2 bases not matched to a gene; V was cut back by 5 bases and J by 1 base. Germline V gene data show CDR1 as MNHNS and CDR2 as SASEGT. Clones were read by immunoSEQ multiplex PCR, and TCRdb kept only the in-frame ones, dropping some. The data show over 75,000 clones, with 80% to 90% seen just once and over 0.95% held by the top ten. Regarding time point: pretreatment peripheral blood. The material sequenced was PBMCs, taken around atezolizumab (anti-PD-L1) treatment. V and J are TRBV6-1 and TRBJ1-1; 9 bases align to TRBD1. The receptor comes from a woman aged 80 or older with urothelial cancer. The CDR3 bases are TGTGCCAGCAGTAGGACAGGGGCGAACACTGAAGCTTTCTTT. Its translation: CASSRTGANTEAFF.